Presented here are 22 T cell receptor beta chains from one specimen sequenced in a study of blood T cell repertoires in COVID-19. Libraries were prepared by immunoSEQ multiplex PCR; TCRdb keeps only in-frame clonotypes and omits some of them. Here the sample spans around 97,000 clones, 89% being singletons. The specimen was peripheral blood. Receptor source: an older woman with acute or convalescent COVID-19.

V and J are TRBV7-9 and TRBJ1-1; tentative D call: TRBD1 (6 bases). V dropped 8 bases and J dropped 1 base, with 20 bases sitting between them. This CDR3 has 16 residues. Germline CDR1 is SEHNR and CDR2 is FQNEAQ (reference sequence). CDR3 sequence: CASSNQGWGPNTEAFF. The CDR3 region has the DNA TGTGCCAGCTCGAACCAAGGGTGGGGGCCGAACACTGAAGCTTTCTTT.

The CDR3 sequence: CAISEARAGVVGAFF. CDR3 coding DNA: TGTGCCATCAGTGAAGCGCGGGCAGGGGTGGTTGGAGCTTTCTTT. The rearrangement joins TRBV10-3 to TRBJ1-1; TRBD1 might be the D (6 bases). Trimming stripped 3 bases from V and 10 bases from J, with 21 bases between. The CDR3 has 15 residues. Per the germline V gene, CDR1 is ENHRY and CDR2 is SYGVKD.

The CDR3 coding sequence is TGTGCCACCAGTGAAGCGGGAGGGAATAATGAGCAGTTCTTC. Translated, it gives CATSEAGGNNEQFF. The J gene is TRBJ2-1, the V gene TRBV24-1; 10 bases map to TRBD2. The CDR3 contains 14 residues. Trimming cost V 4 bases and J 7 bases; bases outside gene matches: 3. Germline lookup yields CDR1 KGHDR and CDR2 SFDVKD.

V is TRBV10-3 and J is TRBJ2-3, with 8 bases matching TRBD2. V shed 8 bases and J 2 bases; nucleotides not matched to a gene: 3. This CDR3 has 13 residues. Germline CDR1 ENHRY, CDR2 SYGVKD. In nucleotides, the CDR3 is TGTGCCATCGCAGCGGGAGCCACAGATACGCAGTATTTT. This gives the protein CAIAAGATDTQYF.

The chain recombines TRBV4-2 with TRBJ2-3; 11 nucleotides match TRBD2. V shed 0 bases, J shed 6 bases, and the junction held 11 bases outside the gene matches. Germline CDR1 LGHNA, CDR2 YNFKEQ. The CDR3 sequence is 18 residues long. CDR3 protein: CASSQDGFTSGRGDTQYF. The CDR3 region has the DNA TGTGCCAGCAGCCAAGATGGCTTTACTAGCGGGAGAGGGGATACGCAGTATTTT.

The chain links TRBV6-6 to TRBJ1-2; D remains ambiguous. Between the trimmed V and J ends, which lost 6 bases and 5 bases, there was a span of 7 bases. From germline, CDR1 is MNHNY and CDR2 SVGAGI (reference sequence). The CDR3 totals 11 residues. The CDR3 nucleotides read TGTGCCAGCAGGCCACAGTATGGCTACACCTTC. It codes for CASRPQYGYTF.

The V call is TRBV27, the J call TRBJ2-5; tentatively, D is TRBD1 (5 bases). Deletions cut 5 bases from V and 5 bases from J, with 12 bases between. This CDR3 contains 13 residues. Per the germline V gene, CDR1 is MNHEY and CDR2 is SMNVEV (reference sequence). The CDR3 coding sequence is TGTGCCAGCAGTAACACAGGTTTGGAGACCCAGTACTTC. This gives the protein CASSNTGLETQYF.

This clone was observed a few times. This chain links TRBV27 with TRBJ1-4; 9 positions match TRBD1. The CDR3 has 15 residues. Germline V gene sequence: CDR1 MNHEY, CDR2 SMNVEV (reference sequence). J was trimmed by 7 bases and V by 5 bases; bases with no gene match: 8. The CDR3 DNA is TGTGCCAGCAGTCAATCACAGGGGGCGCGTGAAAAACTGTTTTTT. This codes for CASSQSQGAREKLFF. Filled out from reference TRBV27 and TRBJ1-4, the complete variable domain reads EAQVTQNPRYLITVTGKKLTVTCSQNMNHEYMSWYRQDPGLGLRQIYYSMNVEVTDKGDVPEGYKVSRKEKRNFPLILESPSPNQTSLYFCASSQSQGAREKLFFGSGTQLSVL.

V and J are TRBV3-1 (or the pseudogene TRBV3-2) and TRBJ2-3, with 7 nucleotides matching TRBD2. CDR1 LGHDT and CDR2 YNNKEL come from the germline V gene (reference sequence). The CDR3 sequence is 16 residues long. With V trimmed by 4 bases and J by 2 bases, 9 bases remained unmatched. In nucleotides, the CDR3 is TGTGCCAGCAGCCTCCTAGGCAGCGGGGACACAGATACGCAGTATTTT. It encodes CASSLLGSGDTDTQYF.

The chain has TRBV7-8 and TRBJ1-3, with a possible D match to TRBD1 (5 bases). Trimming removed 1 base from V and 0 bases from J, with 10 bases in between. Germline CDR1 reads SGHVS; CDR2 reads FQNEAQ. The CDR3 totals 16 residues. The DNA of the CDR3 is TGTGCCAGCAGCTTAGGCGGGGGTAACTCTGGAAACACCATATATTTT. Translated, it gives CASSLGGGNSGNTIYF.

This chain uses TRBV7-9 with TRBJ2-6, with no clear D. The germline gives CDR1 SEHNR, CDR2 FQNEAQ (reference sequence). The CDR3 consists of 16 residues. Trimming took off 5 bases at V and 0 bases at J, with 11 bases between the two ends. This CDR3 reads CASSTPPGSGANVLTF. DNA for the CDR3: TGTGCCAGCAGCACACCGCCAGGCTCTGGGGCCAACGTCCTGACTTTC.

The gene calls are TRBV6-6 and TRBJ1-1; 7 nucleotides agree with TRBD1. The trim removed 5 bases at V and 1 base at J, leaving 10 bases unmatched. CDR3 size: 16 residues. Germline assignment: CDR1 MNHNY and CDR2 SVGAGI (reference sequence). In DNA, the CDR3 is TGTGCCAGCAGTCCGAAACAGGGGCGACCGAACACTGAAGCTTTCTTT. This codes for CASSPKQGRPNTEAFF.

The chain recombines TRBV28 with TRBJ1-5; D uncertain. Germline V lookup: CDR1 MDHEN, CDR2 SYDVKM. This CDR3 has 14 amino acids. Trimming took off 3 bases at V and 1 base at J, with 7 bases between the two ends. CDR3 protein: CASSFILSNQPQHF. CDR3 in DNA: TGTGCCAGCAGTTTTATTTTGAGCAATCAGCCCCAGCATTTT.

This chain joins TRBV27 and TRBJ2-5; the D gene is possibly TRBD1 (5 bases). Trimming cost V 1 base and J 1 base, with 10 bases left between them. Germline lookup yields CDR1 MNHEY and CDR2 SMNVEV (reference sequence). The CDR3 spans 15 residues. The CDR3 DNA reads TGTGCCAGCAGTTTATTAGTAAGGGGCCAAGAGACCCAGTACTTC. It translates to CASSLLVRGQETQYF.

The chain has TRBV6-5 and TRBJ2-1; tentatively, D is TRBD1 (6 bases). CDR3 length: 12 amino acids. Germline CDR1 reads MNHEY; CDR2 reads SVGAGI. Trimming removed 8 bases at V and 15 bases at J, with 20 bases between. The CDR3, as DNA: TGTGCCAGCGGGGCCCTACAGGGATTTCGGTTCTTC. Protein sequence: CASGALQGFRFF.

V usage is TRBV12-3 or TRBV12-4 and J usage is TRBJ2-1; a weak D match, TRBD2 (6 bases). Between the trimmed V and J ends, which lost 5 bases and 14 bases, there was a span of 10 bases. The CDR3 is 10 amino acids. This CDR3 reads CASSRREKFF. CDR3 DNA sequence: TGTGCCAGCAGTCGGAGGGAAAAGTTCTTC.

The chain uses TRBV2 and TRBJ2-7; a possible D gene is TRBD2 (6 bases). Germline V gene sequence: CDR1 SNHLY, CDR2 FYNNEI. Trimming removed 8 bases from V and 0 bases from J, with 23 bases in between. This CDR3 is built from 17 residues. CDR3 DNA sequence: TGTGCCAGCGATTCGGGGGTGAACAAATTAAGCTCCTACGAGCAGTACTTC. It codes for CASDSGVNKLSSYEQYF. Based on the CDR3 plus reference TRBV2 and TRBJ2-7, the full variable domain is EPEVTQTPSHQVTQMGQEVILRCVPISNHLYFYWYRQILGQKVEFLVSFYNNEISEKSEIFDDQFSVERPDGSNFTLKIRSTKLEDSAMYFCASDSGVNKLSSYEQYFGPGTRLTVT.

V and J are TRBV5-1 and TRBJ1-2; 8 nucleotides agree with TRBD1. Germline-derived CDR1 and CDR2 are SGHRS and YFSETQ. There are 15 residues in the CDR3. V gave up 0 bases and J gave up 3 bases; unmatched junction bases: 4. The CDR3: CASSLGGTGDYGYTF. The DNA for the CDR3 is TGCGCCAGCAGCTTGGGAGGGACAGGCGACTATGGCTACACCTTC.

This clone was picked up one time. This rearrangement joins TRBV6-5 to TRBJ2-7; maybe TRBD1 (5 bases). Germline V gene sequence: CDR1 MNHEY, CDR2 SVGAGI. V shed 0 bases and J shed 2 bases, with 8 bases lying between them. The CDR3 is 14 amino acids. The chain's CDR3 is CASSYSRTTYEQYF. The CDR3 nucleotides are TGTGCCAGCAGTTACTCGAGGACAACCTACGAGCAGTACTTC.

The chain uses TRBV12-3 or TRBV12-4 and TRBJ2-1; perhaps TRBD2 as D (5 bases). Trimming left V 7 bases short and J 9 bases short, with 16 bases between. CDR3 length: 13 amino acids. The CDR3 DNA follows: TGTGCCAGCAACATGGGAGTTTACGCTGAGCAGTTCTTC. Encoded protein: CASNMGVYAEQFF.

The chain uses TRBV30 and TRBJ1-5; tentative D call: TRBD1 (5 bases). V lost 5 bases and J 5 bases, leaving 19 bases between the germline ends. This CDR3 spans 15 amino acids. From germline, CDR1 is GTSNPN and CDR2 SVGIG (reference sequence). This CDR3 is CAWSRGLGVDQPQHF. In nucleotides, the CDR3 is TGTGCCTGGTCTAGGGGTCTGGGTGTCGATCAGCCCCAGCATTTT.

The chain couples TRBV6-5 to TRBJ1-2; D not resolved. The V end lost 2 bases, the J end lost 4 bases, and 14 bases lay between the germline ends. Germline V lookup: CDR1 MNHEY, CDR2 SVGAGI. This CDR3 contains 15 residues. Written as DNA, the CDR3 is TGTGCCAGCAGTTACCGTCCTTCTACCCCCTATGGCTACACCTTC. This gives the protein CASSYRPSTPYGYTF.